The 2 T cell receptor beta chains in this list originate from one sample, sequenced in a study of blood T cell repertoires in COVID-19. Measured with immunoSEQ multiplex PCR; TCRdb has only the in-frame clones, and not every one. Altogether 40,000 to 60,000 clones are present, 70% to 90% being singletons, with the ten largest covering 5%. The sequencing sample was made of peripheral blood. The source is a man aged 35-49 years with active COVID-19.

This clone was recorded only once. The J gene is TRBJ2-7, the V gene TRBV11-2; 7 nucleotides agree with TRBD2. Germline V lookup: CDR1 SGHAT, CDR2 FQNNGV. The CDR3 is 14 amino acids. V lost 0 bases and J lost 5; bases outside the gene matches: 4. The CDR3: CASSLDPGRDEQYF. As DNA, the CDR3 is TGTGCCAGCAGCTTAGATCCAGGGAGGGACGAGCAGTACTTC.

The chain uses TRBV5-1 and TRBJ2-1, with 12 bases lining up with TRBD2. The CDR3 is 15 residues long. Trimming at V came to 1 base and at J to 5 bases, leaving 1 base not matched to a gene. Germline assignment: CDR1 SGHRS and CDR2 YFSETQ. The CDR3, as DNA: TGCGCCAGCAGCTTGAGACTAGCGGGAGACAATGAGCAGTTCTTC. Residues: CASSLRLAGDNEQFF.